The rows below give T cell receptor beta chains drawn from one sample of a study of T cell responses to AZD1222 COVID-19 vaccine. Sequenced by immunoSEQ multiplex PCR; TCRdb stores in-frame clones only, minus some. The table has over 85,000 clones, 85% to 95% seen once. Sequences were derived from peripheral blood, sampled 28 days after the second AZD1222 dose. The receptor source for this set is an adult who received the AZD1222 COVID-19 vaccine. The CDR3 runs from the conserved cysteine through the conserved F or W. A D gene is named only where the DNA matches it firmly.

d_call	j_call	v_call	cdr3_aa	cdr3_nt
NA	TRBJ1-1	TRBV28	CASSLLVGQEGTEAFF	TGTGCCAGCAGTCTCCTGGTGGGTCAGGAGGGCACTGAAGCTTTCTTT
NA	TRBJ1-1	TRBV5-1	CASSRNLQELEAFF	TGCGCCAGCAGCCGCAACCTCCAGGAACTAGAAGCTTTCTTT
NA	TRBJ1-4	TRBV28	CASTPMGTMHRNEKLFF	TGTGCCAGCACCCCGATGGGGACTATGCATAGGAATGAAAAACTGTTTTTT
NA	TRBJ2-5	TRBV6-5	CASSDMKRAQETQYF	TGTGCCAGCAGCGATATGAAGCGGGCTCAAGAGACCCAGTACTTC
NA	TRBJ2-7	TRBV21-1	CASSIDRQNYEQYF	TGTGCCAGCAGCATAGACAGACAGAACTACGAGCAGTACTTC
NA	TRBJ1-3	TRBV18	CASQMNGNTIYF	TGTGCCAGCCAGATGAATGGAAACACCATATATTTT
NA	TRBJ2-3	TRBV19	CASSEPQGVEADTQYF	TGTGCCAGTAGTGAGCCGCAGGGTGTTGAGGCAGATACGCAGTATTTT
NA	TRBJ2-5	TRBV7-9	CASSLNTQETQYF	TGTGCCAGCAGCTTGAATACCCAAGAGACCCAGTACTTC
NA	TRBJ1-6	TRBV3-1/TRBV3-2	CASSQAEGSPLHF	TGTGCCAGCAGCCAAGCTGAGGGTTCACCCCTCCACTTT
TRBD1	TRBJ2-5	TRBV24-1	CATSDSGTGLETQYF	TGTGCCACCAGTGACTCCGGGACAGGGTTGGAGACCCAGTACTTC
NA	TRBJ1-2	TRBV3-1/TRBV3-2	CASSPTLGNYGYTF	TGTGCCAGCAGCCCTACCCTGGGGAACTATGGCTACACCTTC
TRBD1	TRBJ1-2	TRBV18	CASLNVGTGTANYGYTF	TGTGCCAGCTTAAACGTGGGGACAGGGACAGCTAACTATGGCTACACCTTC
NA	TRBJ2-4	TRBV5-5	CASSSLRGAGKNIQYF	TGTGCCAGCAGCTCTCTCCGGGGGGCCGGCAAAAACATTCAGTACTTC
TRBD1	TRBJ1-2	TRBV28	CASRTGGANGYTF	TGTGCCAGCAGGACAGGGGGCGCGAATGGCTACACCTTC
TRBD1	TRBJ1-1	TRBV2	CASRYTGESNTEAFF	TGTGCCAGCAGGTATACAGGGGAAAGTAACACTGAAGCTTTCTTT
NA	TRBJ1-3	TRBV5-6	CASNRGGGSGNTIYF	TGTGCCAGCAACCGGGGCGGAGGCTCTGGAAACACCATATATTTT
NA	TRBJ1-1	TRBV10-2	CASSESPMNTEAFF	TGCGCCAGCAGTGAATCCCCCATGAACACTGAAGCTTTCTTT
NA	TRBJ2-5	TRBV29-1	CSVAGWTEFPQETQYF	TGCAGCGTTGCCGGATGGACAGAGTTTCCTCAAGAGACCCAGTACTTC
NA	TRBJ1-3	TRBV6-5	CASITPGPSGNTIYF	TGTGCCAGCATTACACCGGGACCCTCTGGAAACACCATATATTTT
NA	TRBJ2-5	TRBV19	CASSTDSDSGETQYF	TGTGCCAGTAGTACAGATTCGGACAGCGGGGAGACCCAGTACTTC
NA	TRBJ2-1	TRBV5-1	CASTTGLAGSEQFF	TGCGCCAGCACCACGGGTCTGGCGGGATCTGAGCAGTTCTTC
NA	TRBJ2-1	TRBV13	CASTLGGRNEQFF	TGTGCCAGCACTCTGGGGGGGCGGAATGAGCAGTTCTTC